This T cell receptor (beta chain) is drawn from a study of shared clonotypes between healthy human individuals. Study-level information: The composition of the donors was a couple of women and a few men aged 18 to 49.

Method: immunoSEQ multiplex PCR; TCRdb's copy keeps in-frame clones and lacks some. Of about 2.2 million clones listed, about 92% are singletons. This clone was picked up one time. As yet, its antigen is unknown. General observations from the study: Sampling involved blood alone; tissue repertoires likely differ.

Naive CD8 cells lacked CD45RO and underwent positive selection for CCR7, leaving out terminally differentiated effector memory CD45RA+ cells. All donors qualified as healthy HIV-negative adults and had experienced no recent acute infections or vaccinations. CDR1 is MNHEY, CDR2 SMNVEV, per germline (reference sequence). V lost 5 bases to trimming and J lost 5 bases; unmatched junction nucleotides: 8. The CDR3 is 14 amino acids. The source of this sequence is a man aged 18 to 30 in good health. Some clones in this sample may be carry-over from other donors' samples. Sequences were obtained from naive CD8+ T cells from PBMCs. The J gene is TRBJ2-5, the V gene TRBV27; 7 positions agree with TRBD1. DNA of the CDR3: TGTGCCAGCAGTCTCCGACAGGGCTGGGAGACCCAGTACTTC. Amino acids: CASSLRQGWETQYF.